The 18 T cell receptor beta chains presented below share a single source sample, sequenced in a study of blood T cells in healthy people across ages. With a J-beta primer mix and a sample-barcoded 5' primer, a second PCR ran about 6 to 11 cycles. TCRdb reprocessed the 5' RACE reads with MiXCR, giving one entry per CDR3 protein. This sample has 700,000 or so distinct CDR3 sequences; roughly two fifths occur once, and the top ten carry about 32%. The sequenced sample consisted of blood. The receptors come from a man of 80 years or more in good health.

This clonotype was counted a few times. The chain uses TRBV28 and TRBJ2-7; TRBD2 matches at 7 bases. Looked up from germline, CDR1 is MDHEN and CDR2 is SYDVKM. The trim removed 5 bases at V and 1 base at J, leaving 8 bases unmatched. The CDR3 has 15 residues. This CDR3 reads CASSTGTINSYEQYF. CDR3 sequence (DNA): TGTGCCAGCAGTACTGGGACTATTAATTCCTACGAGCAGTACTTC.

The chain links TRBV21-1 to TRBJ1-1; the D call of TRBD1 is as the table states it, not checked on the DNA. TRBV21-1 is shown as a pseudogene. There are 17 residues in the CDR3. The CDR3 region has the DNA TGTGCCAGCAGCAAAGCGTTGAGCAGGGCTGGGAACACTGAAGCTTTCTTT. Its protein product is CASSKALSRAGNTEAFF.

V and J are TRBV5-5 and TRBJ2-3, with unresolved D. The germline V gene encodes CDR1 SGHKS and CDR2 YYEKEE (reference sequence). CDR3 size: 15 residues. Trimming left V 0 bases short and J 0 bases short, with 8 bases between. The CDR3 coding sequence is TGTGCCAGCAGCTTGGAAGTGGTTAGCACAGATACGCAGTATTTT. Translation: CASSLEVVSTDTQYF.

V gene TRBV11-3 combines with J gene TRBJ2-3, with 11 positions matching TRBD1. The germline V gene has CDR1 SGHNT and CDR2 YENEEA. The CDR3 runs 15 residues. V shed 1 base and J 7 bases; nucleotides not matched to a gene: 4. The CDR3 nucleotides read TGTGCCAGCAGCTTAGTCGGACAGGGGGCATATACGCAGTATTTT. Its protein is CASSLVGQGAYTQYF.

The sample holds a few counts of this clonotype. CDR3 amino acids: CASSLEGGLSSYEQYF. CDR3 DNA: TGTGCCAGCAGCTTAGAGGGGGGACTTAGCTCCTACGAGCAGTACTTC. The V and J genes are TRBV7-2 and TRBJ2-7, with D possibly called TRBD1 or TRBD2 (6 bases each). Trimming stripped 1 base from V and 0 bases from J, with 13 bases between. Germline CDR1 is SGHTA and CDR2 is FQGNSA. The CDR3 has 16 amino acids.

The CDR3 bases are TGTGCCAGCAGTCCTCTAAGAATTCAGGGTGAAAAACTGTTTTTT. Its protein product is CASSPLRIQGEKLFF. The J gene is TRBJ1-4, the V gene TRBV27; a possible D gene is TRBD1 (5 bases). Per germline, CDR1 MNHEY and CDR2 SMNVEV (reference sequence). Trimming cost V 5 bases and J 7 bases, with 17 bases left between them. The CDR3 length is 15 residues.

J is TRBJ1-6 and V is TRBV3-1; TRBD1 is a possible D gene (6 bases). V was pared by 3 bases and J by 9 bases, with 6 bases between. Germline CDR1 and CDR2: LGHDT and YNNKEL (reference sequence). The CDR3 consists of 12 residues. CDR3 loop: CASSQGASPLHF. The CDR3, as DNA: TGTGCCAGCAGCCAGGGGGCTTCACCCCTCCACTTT.

The chain joins TRBV29-1 to TRBJ2-5; D gene ambiguous. The CDR3 is made up of 15 amino acids. Trimming took 4 bases from V and 5 from J, leaving 20 bases between them. Germline values: CDR1 SQVTM, CDR2 ANQGSEA. The CDR3 spells CSVVELAAMGETQYF. CDR3 sequence (DNA): TGCAGCGTTGTGGAATTAGCAGCTATGGGGGAGACCCAGTACTTC. Drawing the rest from reference TRBV29-1 and TRBJ2-5, the complete variable domain is SAVISQKPSRDICQRGTSLTIQCQVDSQVTMMFWYRQQPGQSLTLIATANQGSEATYESGFVIDKFPISRPNLTFSTLTVSNMSPEDSSIYLCSVVELAAMGETQYFGPGTRLLVL.

This clonotype was seen once. The genes are TRBV5-6 and TRBJ1-2; TRBD1 is a possible D gene (5 bases). This CDR3 spans 14 amino acids. From germline, CDR1 is SGHDT and CDR2 YYEEEE. With 0 bases removed from V and 6 bases from J, the gap between germline ends came to 12 bases. In nucleotides, the CDR3 is TGTGCCAGCAGCTTGGGGGTCAGGGACGATGGCTACACCTTC. Encoded protein: CASSLGVRDDGYTF.

Notes on this clonotype: A read error is possible here, since a much larger clone lies one base away. The genes are TRBV20-1 and TRBJ2-5; 10 bases agree with TRBD1. The V segment lost 0 bases and the J segment 11 bases; nucleotides outside the gene matches: 9. The CDR3 sequence is 14 residues long. Per the germline V gene, CDR1 is DFQATT and CDR2 is SNEGSKA (reference sequence). The CDR3 DNA reads TGCAGTGCTAGAGAGGACAGGGGGTACAGTGAGCAGTACTTC. Amino acids: CSAREDRGYSEQYF.

This clonotype was observed a few times. CDR3 amino acids: CASSLLTGNTEAFF. The CDR3 bases are TGTGCCAGCAGCCTACTGACAGGGAACACTGAAGCTTTCTTT. The chain links TRBV5-6 to TRBJ1-1; D is possibly TRBD1 (6 bases). V lost 4 bases and J lost 1, with 11 bases in between. The CDR3 has 14 residues. Germline V gene data show CDR1 as SGHDT and CDR2 as YYEEEE.

The V call is TRBV6-5, the J call TRBJ2-7; the D is unclear. The CDR3 length is 15 residues. Germline V gene sequence: CDR1 MNHEY, CDR2 SVGAGI. Trimming stripped 2 bases from V and 1 base from J, with 12 bases between. CDR3 amino acids: CASSYPARGSYEQYF. The CDR3 DNA follows: TGTGCCAGCAGTTACCCCGCTCGAGGATCCTACGAGCAGTACTTC.

The CDR3 spells CSVGQGNYGYTF. The CDR3 region has the DNA TGCAGCGTTGGTCAGGGGAACTATGGCTACACCTTC. V usage is TRBV29-1 and J usage is TRBJ1-2, with D perhaps TRBD1 (6 bases). CDR1 is SQVTM, CDR2 ANQGSEA, per germline. This CDR3 has 12 amino acids. Trimming shortened V by 4 bases and J by 2 bases, and 8 bases separated the two germline ends.

V gene TRBV7-6 combines with J gene TRBJ2-3; 11 bases line up with TRBD2. Germline CDR1 and CDR2: SGHVS and FNYEAQ. The CDR3 runs 15 residues. V was clipped by 3 bases and J by 4 bases; unmatched bases: 3. The CDR3 spells CASSFQTSGADTQYF. In nucleotides, the CDR3 is TGTGCCAGCAGCTTCCAGACTAGCGGGGCAGATACGCAGTATTTT. Filled out from reference TRBV7-6 and TRBJ2-3, the complete variable domain reads GAGVSQSPRYKVTKRGQDVALRCDPISGHVSLYWYRQALGQGPEFLTYFNYEAQQDKSGLPNDRFSAERPEGSISTLTIQRTEQRDSAMYRCASSFQTSGADTQYFGPGTRLTVL.

Regarding this clonotype: The germline gene is not matched at one end of the junction; a read error may be the cause. V usage is TRBV4-3 and J usage is TRBJ2-3; D call uncertain. CDR3 length equals 13 residues. Germline CDR1 LGHNA, CDR2 YSLEER. CDR3: CASSQSQADTRYF. CDR3 nucleotides: TGCGCCAGCAGCCAATCCCAGGCCGATACGCGGTATTTT.

This clonotype has just a few counts. The chain is built from TRBV6-1 and TRBJ1-6; 7 bases map to TRBD1. Germline V CDR1 and CDR2: MNHNS, SASEGT. This CDR3 spans 14 amino acids. The V and J ends lost 6 bases and 7 bases, in that order; junction bases with no gene match: 6. CDR3 nucleotide sequence: TGTGCCAGCAGACAGACAGGGTTGAATTCACCCCTCCACTTT. Protein: CASRQTGLNSPLHF.

This clonotype was observed a few times. This chain connects TRBV7-6 to TRBJ1-2; 7 positions agree with TRBD1. Germline V gives CDR1 SGHVS, CDR2 FNYEAQ. V shed 5 bases, J shed 4 bases, and the junction held 7 bases outside the gene matches. CDR3 size: 14 residues. The CDR3: CASSGSRTGYGYTF. The CDR3 DNA follows: TGTGCCAGCAGCGGAAGTAGGACAGGCTATGGCTACACCTTC. Full variable domain (missing parts from reference TRBV7-6 and TRBJ1-2): GAGVSQSPRYKVTKRGQDVALRCDPISGHVSLYWYRQALGQGPEFLTYFNYEAQQDKSGLPNDRFSAERPEGSISTLTIQRTEQRDSAMYRCASSGSRTGYGYTFGSGTRLTVV.

The chain uses TRBV11-1 and TRBJ2-7; 13 nucleotides agree with TRBD2. Germline V lookup: CDR1 SGHAT, CDR2 FQDESV (reference sequence). Trimming took 3 bases from V and 5 from J; bases not matched to a gene: 4. CDR3 length: 15 amino acids. The CDR3 DNA sequence: TGTGCCAGCAGCTTCGGACTAGCGGGAGATCACGAGCAGTACTTC. This translates into CASSFGLAGDHEQYF. Supplemented by reference TRBV11-1 and TRBJ2-7, the full variable domain reads EAEVAQSPRYKITEKSQAVAFWCDPISGHATLYWYRQILGQGPELLVQFQDESVVDDSQLPKDRFSAERLKGVDSTLKIQPAELGDSAMYLCASSFGLAGDHEQYFGPGTRLTVT.